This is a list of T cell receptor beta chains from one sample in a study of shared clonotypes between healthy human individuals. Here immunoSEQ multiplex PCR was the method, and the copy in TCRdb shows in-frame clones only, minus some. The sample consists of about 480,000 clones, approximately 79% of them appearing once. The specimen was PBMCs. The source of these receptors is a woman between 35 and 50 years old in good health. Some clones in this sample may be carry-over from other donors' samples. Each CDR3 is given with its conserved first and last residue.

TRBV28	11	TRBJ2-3	CASRHGDTQYF
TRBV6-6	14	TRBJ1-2	CASTDRASDYGYTF
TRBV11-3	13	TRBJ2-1	CASSLDTGGEQFF
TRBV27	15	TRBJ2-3	CASRLADRQADTQYF
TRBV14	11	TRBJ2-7	CASSQFYEQYF
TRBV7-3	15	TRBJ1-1	CASSLTESRGTEAFF
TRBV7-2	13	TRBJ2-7	CASSRDRGYEQYF
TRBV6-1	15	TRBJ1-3	CASSLGGFSGNTIYF
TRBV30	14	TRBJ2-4	CAWRPKLAKNIQYF
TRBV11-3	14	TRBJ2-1	CASSPPDRYNEQFF
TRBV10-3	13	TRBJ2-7	CAIRDREDYEQYF
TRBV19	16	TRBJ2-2	CASSLTTASYTGELFF
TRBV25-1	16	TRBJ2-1	CASSEPGGPPGNEQFF
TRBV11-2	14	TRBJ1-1	CASSLVVGGTEAFF
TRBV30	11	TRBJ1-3	CAWSVGNTIYF
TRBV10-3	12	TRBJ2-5	CATQRGGETQYF
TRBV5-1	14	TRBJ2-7	CASSLRQGPYEQYF
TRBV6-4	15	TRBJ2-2	CASSREVLGTGELFF
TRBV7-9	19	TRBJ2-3	CASSLARGTRRILTDTQYF
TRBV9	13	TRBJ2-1	CASSVEALNEQFF
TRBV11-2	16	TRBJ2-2	CASSLGGRGWPGELFF
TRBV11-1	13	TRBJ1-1	CASSTQGGTEAFF
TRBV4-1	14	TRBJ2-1	CASSQVREVNEQFF
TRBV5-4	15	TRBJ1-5	CASSLGGGQNQPQHF
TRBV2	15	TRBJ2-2	CASSVEHQNTGELFF
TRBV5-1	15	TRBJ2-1	CASSWGTSGDNEQFF
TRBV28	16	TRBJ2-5	CASSSGGGRALETQYF
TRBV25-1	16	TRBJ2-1	CASSGPISGTSGEQFF
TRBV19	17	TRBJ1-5	CASSITGKTYSNQPQHF
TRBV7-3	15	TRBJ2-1	CASSLLAGAMNEQFF
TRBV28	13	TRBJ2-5	CASKAKFQETQYF
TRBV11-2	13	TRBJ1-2	CASSPQDNYGYTF
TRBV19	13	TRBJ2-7	CASSHGATYEQYF
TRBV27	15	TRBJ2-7	CASRMGTSGTYEQYF
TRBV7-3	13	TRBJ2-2	CASSPTSDGELFF
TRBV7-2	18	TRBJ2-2	CASSLGPSGSRGTGELFF
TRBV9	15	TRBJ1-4	CASSVLGQGNEKLFF
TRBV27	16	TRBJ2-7	CASSLLGQSSAYEQYF
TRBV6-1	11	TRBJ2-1	CATEERNEQFF
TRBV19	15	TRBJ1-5	CASSFGAYSNQPQHF
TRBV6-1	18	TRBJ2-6	CASSVRTGGASGANVLTF
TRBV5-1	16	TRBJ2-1	CASSLESVQDGDEQFF
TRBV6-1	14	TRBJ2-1	CASNKGGTYNEQFF
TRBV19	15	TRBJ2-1	CASTPRTSGRSEQFF
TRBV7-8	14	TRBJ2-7	CASSARQGRYEQYF
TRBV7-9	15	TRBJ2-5	CASSSQGSGKETQYF
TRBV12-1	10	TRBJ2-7	CASRNPEQYF
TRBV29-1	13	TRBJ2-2	CSVERQHTGELFF
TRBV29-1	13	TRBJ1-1	CSFGQGLYTEAFF
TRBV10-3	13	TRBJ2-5	CAITPGLQETQYF
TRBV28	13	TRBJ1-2	CASTIQGDYGYTF
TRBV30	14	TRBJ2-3	CAWSGTTTTDTQYF
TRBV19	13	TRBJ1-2	CASNGGLPEGYTF